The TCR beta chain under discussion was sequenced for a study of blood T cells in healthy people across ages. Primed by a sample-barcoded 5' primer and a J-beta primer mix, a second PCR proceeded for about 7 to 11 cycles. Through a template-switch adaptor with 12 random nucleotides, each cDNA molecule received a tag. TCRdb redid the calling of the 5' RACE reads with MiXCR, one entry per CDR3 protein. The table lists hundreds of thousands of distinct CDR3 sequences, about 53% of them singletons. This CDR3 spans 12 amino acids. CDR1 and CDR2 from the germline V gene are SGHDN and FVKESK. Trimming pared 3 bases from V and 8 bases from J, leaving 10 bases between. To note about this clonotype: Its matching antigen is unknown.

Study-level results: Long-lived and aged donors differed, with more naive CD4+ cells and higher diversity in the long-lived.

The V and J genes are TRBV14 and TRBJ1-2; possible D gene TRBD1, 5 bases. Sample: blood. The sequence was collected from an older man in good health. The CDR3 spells CASSHAGTGYTF. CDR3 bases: TGTGCCAGCAGCCATGCCGGGACGGGCTACACCTTC.